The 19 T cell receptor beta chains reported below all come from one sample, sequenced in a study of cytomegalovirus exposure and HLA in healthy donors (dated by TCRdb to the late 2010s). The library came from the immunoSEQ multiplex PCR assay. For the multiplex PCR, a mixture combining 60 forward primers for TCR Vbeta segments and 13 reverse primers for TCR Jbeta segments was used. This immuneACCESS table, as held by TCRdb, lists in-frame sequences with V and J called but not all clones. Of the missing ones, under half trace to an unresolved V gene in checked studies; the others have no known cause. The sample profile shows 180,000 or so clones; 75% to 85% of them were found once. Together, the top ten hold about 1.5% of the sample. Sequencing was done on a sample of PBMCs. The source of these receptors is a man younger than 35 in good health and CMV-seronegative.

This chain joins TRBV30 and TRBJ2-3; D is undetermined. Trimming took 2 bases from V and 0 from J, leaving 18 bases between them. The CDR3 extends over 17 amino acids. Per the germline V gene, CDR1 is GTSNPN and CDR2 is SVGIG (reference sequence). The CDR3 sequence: CAWSRWLELFSTDTQYF. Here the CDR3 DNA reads TGTGCCTGGAGTAGGTGGCTAGAGTTGTTTAGCACAGATACGCAGTATTTT. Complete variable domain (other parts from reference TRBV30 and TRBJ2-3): SQTIHQWPATLVQPVGSPLSLECTVEGTSNPNLYWYRQAAGRGLQLLFYSVGIGQISSEVPQNLSASRPQDRQFILSSKKLLLSDSGFYLCAWSRWLELFSTDTQYFGPGTRLTVL.

In DNA form, the CDR3 reads TGTGCCAGCACCACGTCGGGGGGAGTTGTGGCTTTCTTT. It encodes CASTTSGGVVAFF. The V gene is TRBV6-1, the J gene TRBJ1-1; D might be TRBD1 (5 bases). Germline loops: CDR1 MNHNS, CDR2 SASEGT. Trimming took off 7 bases at V and 11 bases at J, with 20 bases between the two ends. The CDR3 loop spans 13 amino acids.

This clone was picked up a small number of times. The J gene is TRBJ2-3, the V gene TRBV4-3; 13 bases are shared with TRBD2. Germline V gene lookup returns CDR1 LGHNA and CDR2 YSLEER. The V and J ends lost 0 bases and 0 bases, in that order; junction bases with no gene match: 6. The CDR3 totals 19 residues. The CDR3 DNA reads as TGCGCCAGCAGCCAAGATCCGACTAGCGGGGGGACTAGCACAGATACGCAGTATTTT. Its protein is CASSQDPTSGGTSTDTQYF.

The CDR3 reads CASSYPGLAGGHETQYF. The CDR3 DNA reads as TGTGCCAGCAGCTATCCGGGACTAGCGGGGGGGCACGAGACCCAGTACTTC. The chain links TRBV7-9 to TRBJ2-5, with 16 bases matching TRBD2. Germline loops: CDR1 SEHNR, CDR2 FQNEAQ (reference sequence). J lost 5 bases, V lost 4 bases, and 7 bases had no gene match. CDR3 size: 17 residues.

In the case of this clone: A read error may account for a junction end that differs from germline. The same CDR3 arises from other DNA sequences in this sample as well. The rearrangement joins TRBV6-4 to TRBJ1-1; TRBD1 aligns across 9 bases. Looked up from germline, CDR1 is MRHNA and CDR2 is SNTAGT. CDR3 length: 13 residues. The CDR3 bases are TGTGCCAGCAGTGACGGGACAGGGCATGAAGCCTTCTTT. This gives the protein CASSDGTGHEAFF.

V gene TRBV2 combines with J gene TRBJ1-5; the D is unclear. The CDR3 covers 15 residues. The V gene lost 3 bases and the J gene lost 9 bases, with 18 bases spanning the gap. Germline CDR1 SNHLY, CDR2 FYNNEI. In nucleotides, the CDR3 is TGTGCCAGCAGTGATGACCGACCTAAGGAGGGGCCCCAGCATTTT. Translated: CASSDDRPKEGPQHF. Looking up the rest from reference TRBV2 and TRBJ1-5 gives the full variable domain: EPEVTQTPSHQVTQMGQEVILRCVPISNHLYFYWYRQILGQKVEFLVSFYNNEISEKSEIFDDQFSVERPDGSNFTLKIRSTKLEDSAMYFCASSDDRPKEGPQHFGDGTRLSIL.

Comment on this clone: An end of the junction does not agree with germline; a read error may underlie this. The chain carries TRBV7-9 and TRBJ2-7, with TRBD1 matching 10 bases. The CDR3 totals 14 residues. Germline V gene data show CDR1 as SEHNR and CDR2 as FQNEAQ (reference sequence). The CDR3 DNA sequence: TGTTCCAGCAGACCAGGGACAGGGGCCTACGAGCAGTACTTC. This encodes CSSRPGTGAYEQYF.

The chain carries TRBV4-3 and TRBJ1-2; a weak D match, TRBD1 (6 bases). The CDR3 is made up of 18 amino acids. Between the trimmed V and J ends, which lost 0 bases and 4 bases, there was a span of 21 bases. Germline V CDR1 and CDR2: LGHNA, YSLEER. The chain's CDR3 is CASSQEGQGRGSGYGYTF. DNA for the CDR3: TGCGCCAGCAGCCAAGAAGGGCAGGGAAGGGGGTCGGGCTATGGCTACACCTTC.

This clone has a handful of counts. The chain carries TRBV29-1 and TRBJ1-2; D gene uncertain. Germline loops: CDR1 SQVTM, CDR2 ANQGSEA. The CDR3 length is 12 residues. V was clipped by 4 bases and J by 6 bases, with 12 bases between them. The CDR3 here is CSVVKGVDGYTF. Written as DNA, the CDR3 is TGCAGCGTTGTCAAGGGAGTGGATGGCTACACCTTC.

The CDR3 nucleotides read TGTGCCAGCAAACGCATACAGGGTCCCATGGGTGAGCAGTACTTC. As protein: CASKRIQGPMGEQYF. V is TRBV27 and J is TRBJ2-7; maybe TRBD1 (6 bases). Trimming took 7 bases from V and 7 from J, leaving 23 bases between them. The germline gives CDR1 MNHEY, CDR2 SMNVEV (reference sequence). The CDR3 has 15 residues.

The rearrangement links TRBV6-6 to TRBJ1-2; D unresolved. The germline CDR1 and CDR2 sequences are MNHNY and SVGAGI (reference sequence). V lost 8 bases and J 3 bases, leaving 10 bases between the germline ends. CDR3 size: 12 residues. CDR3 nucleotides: TGTGCCAGCTTCCTGGGCGACTATGGCTACACCTTC. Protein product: CASFLGDYGYTF.

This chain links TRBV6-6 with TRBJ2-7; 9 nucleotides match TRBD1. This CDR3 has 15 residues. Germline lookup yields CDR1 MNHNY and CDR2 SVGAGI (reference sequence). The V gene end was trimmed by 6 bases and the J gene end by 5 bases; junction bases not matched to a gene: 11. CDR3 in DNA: TGTGCCAGCAGGGTTCCGGGACAGGGACTTCACGAGCAGTACTTC. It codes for CASRVPGQGLHEQYF.

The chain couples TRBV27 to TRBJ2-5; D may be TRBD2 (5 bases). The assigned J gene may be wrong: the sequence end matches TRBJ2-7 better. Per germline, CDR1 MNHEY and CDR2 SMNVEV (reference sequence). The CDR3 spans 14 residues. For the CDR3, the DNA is TGTGCCAGCAGTTTATCTCTAGCTACCTACGAGCAGTACTTC. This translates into CASSLSLATYEQYF.

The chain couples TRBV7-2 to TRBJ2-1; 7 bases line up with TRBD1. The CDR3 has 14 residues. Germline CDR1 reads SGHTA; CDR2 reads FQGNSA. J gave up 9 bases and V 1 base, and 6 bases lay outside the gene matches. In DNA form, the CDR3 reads TGTGCCAGCAGCTTAGAGGGGGCGCGAGGTGAGCAGTTCTTC. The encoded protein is CASSLEGARGEQFF.

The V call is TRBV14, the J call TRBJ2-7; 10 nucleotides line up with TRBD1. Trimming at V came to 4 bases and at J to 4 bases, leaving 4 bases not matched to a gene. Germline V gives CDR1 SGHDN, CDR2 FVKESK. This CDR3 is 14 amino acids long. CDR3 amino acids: CASSLGTGAYEQYF. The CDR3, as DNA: TGTGCCAGCAGCCTCGGGACAGGGGCTTACGAGCAGTACTTC.

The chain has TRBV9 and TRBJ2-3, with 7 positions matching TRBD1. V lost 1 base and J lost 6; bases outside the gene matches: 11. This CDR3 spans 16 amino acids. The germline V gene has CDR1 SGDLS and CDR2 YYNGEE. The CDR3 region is CASSVFVAGGWDTQYF. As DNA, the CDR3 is TGTGCCAGCAGCGTATTTGTCGCAGGGGGTTGGGATACGCAGTATTTT.

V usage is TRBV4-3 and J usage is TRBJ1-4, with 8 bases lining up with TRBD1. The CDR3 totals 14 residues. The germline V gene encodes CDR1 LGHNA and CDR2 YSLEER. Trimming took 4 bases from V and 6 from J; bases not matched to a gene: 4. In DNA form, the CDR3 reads TGCGCCAGCAGCCCGACAGGGGTTGATGAAAAACTGTTTTTT. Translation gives CASSPTGVDEKLFF.

The CDR3 DNA is TGCGCCAGCAGGGAGAGGGGGCTTGCCGATACGCAGTATTTT. This translates into CASRERGLADTQYF. The gene calls are TRBV5-1 and TRBJ2-3, with 7 bases identical to TRBD1. CDR1 and CDR2 (germline): SGHRS, YFSETQ. This CDR3 contains 14 residues. The V segment lost 5 bases and the J segment 6 bases; nucleotides outside the gene matches: 9.

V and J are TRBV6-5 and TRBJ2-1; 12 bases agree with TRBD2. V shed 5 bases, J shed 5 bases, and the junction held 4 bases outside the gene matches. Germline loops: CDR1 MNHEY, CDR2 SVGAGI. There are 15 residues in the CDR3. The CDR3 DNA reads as TGTGCCAGCAGTAGGAGACTAGCGGGAGACAATGAGCAGTTCTTC. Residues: CASSRRLAGDNEQFF.